Listed here are 14 T cell receptor beta chains from one sample, sequenced in a study of blood T cell repertoires in COVID-19. Sequenced by immunoSEQ multiplex PCR; TCRdb stores in-frame clones only, minus some. The table includes some 200,000 clones, 80% to 85% detected once. The sample taken for sequencing was peripheral blood. These receptors were obtained from a woman aged 25 to 39 who had recovered from COVID-19.

The rearrangement links TRBV6-5 to TRBJ1-1, with no clear D. CDR3 length equals 12 residues. Per germline, CDR1 MNHEY and CDR2 SVGAGI. Deletions cut 8 bases from V and 4 bases from J, with 11 bases between. Here the CDR3 DNA reads TGTGCCAGCTCCCACTCGGGCACTGAAGCTTTCTTT. Protein product: CASSHSGTEAFF.

This chain joins TRBV27 and TRBJ2-7, with no clear D. The germline gives CDR1 MNHEY, CDR2 SMNVEV (reference sequence). This CDR3 comprises 13 residues. Trimming removed 2 bases from V and 4 bases from J, with 9 bases in between. This chain's CDR3 is CASSLSGRYEQYF. The DNA for the CDR3 is TGTGCCAGCAGTTTAAGTGGCAGATACGAGCAGTACTTC.

The chain recombines TRBV5-6 with TRBJ2-5; 14 nucleotides agree with TRBD2. The CDR3 sequence is 17 residues long. Germline CDR1 is SGHDT and CDR2 is YYEEEE. V lost 5 bases and J lost 5; bases outside the gene matches: 11. The CDR3 DNA reads TGTGCCAGCAGGAGTGGACTAGCGGGAGGATGGAGGGAGACCCAGTACTTC. It encodes CASRSGLAGGWRETQYF. Drawing the rest from reference TRBV5-6 and TRBJ2-5, the complete variable domain is DAGVTQSPTHLIKTRGQQVTLRCSPKSGHDTVSWYQQALGQGPQFIFQYYEEEERQRGNFPDRFSGHQFPNYSSELNVNALLLGDSALYLCASRSGLAGGWRETQYFGPGTRLLVL.

The chain couples TRBV19 to TRBJ2-7; tentatively, D is TRBD1 (7 bases). Germline V gene lookup returns CDR1 LNHDA and CDR2 SQIVND (reference sequence). Between the trimmed V and J ends, which lost 6 bases and 3 bases, there was a span of 15 bases. The CDR3 is 14 amino acids. CDR3 DNA sequence: TGTGCCAGTAGCCCGCGACAGGGAGGCTACGAGCAGTACTTC. It is translated as CASSPRQGGYEQYF.

The chain recombines TRBV5-1 with TRBJ2-2, with D hard to call. The CDR3 extends over 14 amino acids. Deletions cut 4 bases from V and 8 bases from J, with 15 bases between. The germline V gene encodes CDR1 SGHRS and CDR2 YFSETQ. The CDR3 region has the DNA TGCGCCAGCAGCGTCGAGAACCCCCCGGGGGAGCTGTTTTTT. Translated, it gives CASSVENPPGELFF.

The rearrangement links TRBV10-1 to TRBJ1-4, with 8 bases aligning to TRBD1. Trimming cost V 4 bases and J 7 bases; bases outside gene matches: 5. The CDR3 totals 14 residues. Per germline, CDR1 WNHNN and CDR2 SYGVQD (reference sequence). CDR3 in amino acids: CASSAGGDGEKLFF. As DNA, the CDR3 is TGCGCCAGCAGTGCAGGGGGCGACGGTGAAAAACTGTTTTTT.

The table lists this clone with a few counts. This chain uses TRBV29-1 with TRBJ2-5, with D perhaps matching TRBD1 (6 bases). V was trimmed by 6 bases and J by 1 base, leaving 12 bases between them. Germline lookup yields CDR1 SQVTM and CDR2 ANQGSEA. This CDR3 contains 13 residues. Here the CDR3 DNA reads TGCAGCGTCACACAGGGTACCCAAGAGACCCAGTACTTC. Protein: CSVTQGTQETQYF.

CDR3: CASSLSGTSTDTQYF. DNA of the CDR3: TGCGCCAGCAGCTTATCCGGGACTAGCACAGATACGCAGTATTTT. This chain links TRBV5-1 with TRBJ2-3; the D gene is possibly TRBD2 (6 bases). Per the germline V gene, CDR1 is SGHRS and CDR2 is YFSETQ. The CDR3 contains 15 residues. V lost 2 bases and J lost 0, with 10 bases in between.

The V gene is TRBV5-4, the J gene TRBJ1-5; a possible D gene is TRBD1 (5 bases). The CDR3 consists of 17 residues. The V gene lost 2 bases and the J gene lost 0 bases, with 15 bases spanning the gap. The V gene's germline CDR1 is SGHNT and CDR2 YYREEE (reference sequence). CDR3 sequence (DNA): TGTGCCAGCAGCTTCCAGGGCGCATCAGATAGCAATCAGCCCCAGCATTTT. Residues: CASSFQGASDSNQPQHF.

Here the CDR3 reads CASRIGEVSPLHF. Here the CDR3 DNA reads TGTGCCAGCAGGATAGGGGAGGTTTCACCCCTCCACTTT. The V and J genes are TRBV7-2 and TRBJ1-6; the D gene is possibly TRBD1 (5 bases). The V gene lost 6 bases and the J gene lost 9 bases, with 12 bases spanning the gap. The germline CDR1 and CDR2 sequences are SGHTA and FQGNSA. CDR3 size: 13 residues. Full variable domain (rest looked up from reference TRBV7-2 and TRBJ1-6): GAGVSQSPSNKVTEKGKDVELRCDPISGHTALYWYRQSLGQGLEFLIYFQGNSAPDKSGLPSDRFSAERTGGSVSTLTIQRTQQEDSAVYLCASRIGEVSPLHFGNGTRLTVT.

This clone was picked up one time. The chain employs TRBV27 and TRBJ2-3, with 11 bases aligning to TRBD1. With 5 bases clipped from V and 1 base from J, the junction kept 11 bases outside the gene matches. This CDR3 spans 18 amino acids. CDR1 MNHEY and CDR2 SMNVEV come from the germline V gene (reference sequence). The CDR3 sequence is CASSVGTGGVIRTDTQYF. CDR3 nucleotide sequence: TGTGCCAGCAGTGTCGGGACAGGGGGAGTTATTCGCACAGATACGCAGTATTTT.

On this clone: This sample includes further DNA sequences coding for the same CDR3. The chain is built from TRBV6-6 and TRBJ2-3; TRBD2 agrees at 7 bases. The CDR3 covers 13 residues. The trim removed 6 bases at V and 2 bases at J, leaving 2 bases unmatched. The germline CDR1 and CDR2 sequences are MNHNY and SVGAGI (reference sequence). CDR3 coding DNA: TGTGCCAGCAGCGCGGGAGTCACAGATACGCAGTATTTT. This translates into CASSAGVTDTQYF.

The CDR3 spells CAWSEGRGAYGYTF. CDR3 DNA sequence: TGTGCCTGGAGTGAAGGCAGGGGAGCCTATGGCTACACCTTC. This chain links TRBV30 with TRBJ1-2; D perhaps matches TRBD1 (6 bases). Trimming left V 1 base short and J 4 bases short, with 13 bases between. Germline V gene data show CDR1 as GTSNPN and CDR2 as SVGIG (reference sequence). The CDR3 spans 14 residues.

CDR3 coding DNA: TGTGCCAGCAGCCAAGATATGGGCCAGGGCTATGAGCAGTTCTTC. It translates to CASSQDMGQGYEQFF. The chain recombines TRBV14 with TRBJ2-1, with D maybe TRBD1 (5 bases). Trimming took off 0 bases at V and 8 bases at J, with 14 bases between the two ends. This CDR3 contains 15 residues. The germline CDR1 and CDR2 sequences are SGHDN and FVKESK.